This entry concerns a single T cell receptor (beta chain). This entry is derived from a study of blood T cells in healthy people across ages. A sample-barcoded 5' primer and a J-beta primer mix were used in a second PCR of roughly 7 to 12 cycles. Every cDNA was tagged by a template-switch adaptor with 12 random nucleotides. TCRdb ran MiXCR on the 5' RACE reads and lists one entry per CDR3 protein. The sample has about 1.8 million distinct CDR3 sequences, 49% seen once; the top ten hold approximately 2%. The CDR3 sequence is 17 residues long. V lost 6 bases and J lost 4; bases outside the gene matches: 16. CDR1 and CDR2 from the germline V gene are MNHNY and SVGAGI (reference sequence).

Sequencing was carried out using blood. This clonotype was obtained from a woman aged 40 to 50 in good health. V gene TRBV6-6 combines with J gene TRBJ1-2; 8 positions match TRBD1. The CDR3 nucleotides are TGTGCCAGCAGCTCGCCTACCGGGACAGGTGATTTCTATGGCTACACCTTC. As protein: CASSSPTGTGDFYGYTF.